This T cell receptor (beta chain) was found in a study of blood T cell repertoires in COVID-19. Here immunoSEQ multiplex PCR was the method, and the copy in TCRdb shows in-frame clones only, minus some. The sample has about 160,000 clones; roughly nine tenths are singletons. From germline, CDR1 is LNHNV and CDR2 YYDKDF (reference sequence). After removal of 0 bases from V and 4 bases from J, the junction contained 14 bases not matched to a gene. The CDR3 runs to 20 residues. This clone was detected a few times. The sample was PBMCs or T cells enriched from blood (not recorded which). V usage is TRBV15 and J usage is TRBJ2-1; the match to TRBD2 covers 11 bases. The clonotype comes from a woman between 50 and 59 years old who had recovered from COVID-19. In DNA form, the CDR3 reads TGTGCCACCAGCAGAGATCGGCGTGGTCGACTAGCGGGAAAATACAATGAGCAGTTCTTC. This gives the protein CATSRDRRGRLAGKYNEQFF.